This TCR beta chain was captured by sequencing in a study of human T cells and chemical hapten exposure. The library put unique molecular identifiers onto individual cDNA molecules. Each CDR3 protein gets one entry after TCRdb re-called the RACE reads with MiXCR. The sample lists some 120,000 distinct CDR3 sequences, 12% seen once, with 1.3% to 1.5% in the top ten. Regarding time point: patch test 1, 2 weeks after DPC sensitization. Indicated treatment: therapeutic diphenylcyclopropenone sensitization with weekly scalp DPC. This clonotype was counted many times. Germline loops: CDR1 LGHNA, CDR2 YSLEER. Unmatched junction bases numbered 1, after V lost 2 bases and J lost 3 bases. The CDR3 is 15 amino acids.

The V and J genes are TRBV4-3 and TRBJ2-3, with 11 positions matching TRBD2. The source material was whole blood, sampled in connection with sensitization to the hapten diphenylcyclopropenone (DPC). The clonotype originates from a woman aged 45-65 years with alopecia areata. Some clones in this sample may be carry-over from other donors' samples. The chain's CDR3 is CASSQLAGGTDTQYF. DNA of the CDR3: TGCGCCAGCAGCCAACTAGCGGGAGGTACAGATACGCAGTATTTT.